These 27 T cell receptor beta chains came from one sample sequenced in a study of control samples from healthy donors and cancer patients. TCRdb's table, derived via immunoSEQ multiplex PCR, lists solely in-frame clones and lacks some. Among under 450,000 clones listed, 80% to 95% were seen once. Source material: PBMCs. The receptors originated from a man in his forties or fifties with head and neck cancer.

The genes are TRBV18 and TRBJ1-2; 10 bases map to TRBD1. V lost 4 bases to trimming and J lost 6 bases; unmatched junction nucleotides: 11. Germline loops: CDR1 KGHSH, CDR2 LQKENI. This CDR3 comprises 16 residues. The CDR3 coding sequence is TGTGCCAGCTCACTTTATAACAGGGACAGGGGTGATGGCTACACCTTC. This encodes CASSLYNRDRGDGYTF. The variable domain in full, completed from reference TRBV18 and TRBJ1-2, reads NAGVMQNPRHLVRRRGQEARLRCSPMKGHSHVYWYRQLPEEGLKFMVYLQKENIIDESGMPKERFSAEFPKEGPSILRIQQVVRGDSAAYFCASSLYNRDRGDGYTFGSGTRLTVV.

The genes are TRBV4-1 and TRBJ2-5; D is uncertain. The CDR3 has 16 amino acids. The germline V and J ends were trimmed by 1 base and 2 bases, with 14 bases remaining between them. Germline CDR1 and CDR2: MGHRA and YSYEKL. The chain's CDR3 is CASSQGVGRLQETQYF. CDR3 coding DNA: TGCGCCAGCAGCCAAGGGGTAGGACGCCTACAAGAGACCCAGTACTTC.

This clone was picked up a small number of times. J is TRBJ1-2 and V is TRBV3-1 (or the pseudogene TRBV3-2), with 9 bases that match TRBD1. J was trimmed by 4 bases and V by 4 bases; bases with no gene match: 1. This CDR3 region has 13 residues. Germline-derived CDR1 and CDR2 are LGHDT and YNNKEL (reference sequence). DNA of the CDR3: TGTGCCAGCAGCCCGACAGGGGGCTATGGCTACACCTTC. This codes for CASSPTGGYGYTF.

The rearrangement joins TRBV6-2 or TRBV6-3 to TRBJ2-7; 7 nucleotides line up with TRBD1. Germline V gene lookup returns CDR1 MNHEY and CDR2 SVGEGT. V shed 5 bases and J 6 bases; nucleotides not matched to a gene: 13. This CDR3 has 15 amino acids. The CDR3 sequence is CASSTPQGKVCEQYF. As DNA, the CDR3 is TGTGCCAGCAGTACCCCACAGGGGAAGGTTTGCGAGCAGTACTTC.

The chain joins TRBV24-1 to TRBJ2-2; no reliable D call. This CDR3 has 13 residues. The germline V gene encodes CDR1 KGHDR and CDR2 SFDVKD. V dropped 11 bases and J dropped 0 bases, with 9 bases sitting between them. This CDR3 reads CAIRTANTGELFF. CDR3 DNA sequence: TGTGCCATTCGGACGGCGAACACCGGGGAGCTGTTTTTT.

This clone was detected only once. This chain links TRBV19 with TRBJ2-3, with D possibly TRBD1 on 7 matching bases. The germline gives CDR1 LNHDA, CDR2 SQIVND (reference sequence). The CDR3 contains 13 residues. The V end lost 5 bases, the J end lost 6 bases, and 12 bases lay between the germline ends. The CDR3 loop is CASSPQGRDTQYF. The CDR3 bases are TGTGCCAGTAGTCCACAGGGGAGGGATACGCAGTATTTT.

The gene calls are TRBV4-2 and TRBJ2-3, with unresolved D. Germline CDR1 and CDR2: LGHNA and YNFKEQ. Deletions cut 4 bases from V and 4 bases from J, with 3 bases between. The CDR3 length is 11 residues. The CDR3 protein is CASSRADTQYF. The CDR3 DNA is TGTGCCAGCAGCCGCGCAGATACGCAGTATTTT.

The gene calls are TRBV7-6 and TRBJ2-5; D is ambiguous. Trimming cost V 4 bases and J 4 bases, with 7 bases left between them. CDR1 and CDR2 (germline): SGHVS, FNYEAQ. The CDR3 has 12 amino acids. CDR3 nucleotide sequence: TGTGCCAGCAGCTCCTCGGGAGAGACCCAGTACTTC. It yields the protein CASSSSGETQYF.

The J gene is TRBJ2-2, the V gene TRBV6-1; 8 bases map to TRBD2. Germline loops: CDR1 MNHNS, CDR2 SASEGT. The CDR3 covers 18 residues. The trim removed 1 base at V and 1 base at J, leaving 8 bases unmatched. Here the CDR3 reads CASSEGTAGALNTGELFF. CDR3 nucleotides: TGTGCCAGCAGTGAAGGAACAGCGGGGGCCTTGAACACCGGGGAGCTGTTTTTT.

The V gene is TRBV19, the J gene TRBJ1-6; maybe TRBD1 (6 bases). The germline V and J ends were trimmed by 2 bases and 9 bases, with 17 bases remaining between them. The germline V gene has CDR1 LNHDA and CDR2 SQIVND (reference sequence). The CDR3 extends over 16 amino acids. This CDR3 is CASSIRRSRGGSPLHF. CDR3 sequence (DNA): TGTGCCAGTAGTATAAGGAGGAGCAGGGGCGGTTCACCCCTCCACTTT.

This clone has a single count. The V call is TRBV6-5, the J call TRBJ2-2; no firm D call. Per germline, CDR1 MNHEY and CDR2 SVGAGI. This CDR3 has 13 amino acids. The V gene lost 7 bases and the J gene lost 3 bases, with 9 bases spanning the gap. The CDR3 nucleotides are TGTGCCAGCACCTTACTCGACACCGGGGAGCTGTTTTTT. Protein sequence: CASTLLDTGELFF.

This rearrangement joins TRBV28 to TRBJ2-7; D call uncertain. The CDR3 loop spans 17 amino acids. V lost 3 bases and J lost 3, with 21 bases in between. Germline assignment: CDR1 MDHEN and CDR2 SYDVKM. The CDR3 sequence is CASSFPTRVYPDYEQYF. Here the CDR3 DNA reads TGTGCCAGCAGTTTCCCCACCCGGGTCTACCCTGACTACGAGCAGTACTTC.

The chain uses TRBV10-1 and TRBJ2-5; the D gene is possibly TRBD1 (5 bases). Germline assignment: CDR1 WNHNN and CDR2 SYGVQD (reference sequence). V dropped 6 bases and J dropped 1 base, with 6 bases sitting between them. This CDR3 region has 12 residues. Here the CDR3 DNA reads TGCGCCAGCAGCACAGGCCAAGAGACCCAGTACTTC. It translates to CASSTGQETQYF.

CDR3 protein: CASSAGPNTEAFF. DNA for the CDR3: TGTGCCAGCAGTGCGGGACCGAACACTGAAGCTTTCTTT. J is TRBJ1-1 and V is TRBV27, with D perhaps TRBD1 (5 bases). There are 13 residues in the CDR3. Germline CDR1 MNHEY, CDR2 SMNVEV (reference sequence). The ends were cut back, 5 bases at V and 1 base at J, with 8 bases in the middle.

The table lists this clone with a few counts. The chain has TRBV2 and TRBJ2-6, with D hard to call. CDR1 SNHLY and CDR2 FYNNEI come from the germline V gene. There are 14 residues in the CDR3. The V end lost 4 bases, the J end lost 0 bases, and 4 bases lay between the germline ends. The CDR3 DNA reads TGTGCCAGCAGTGGGGACTCTGGGGCCAACGTCCTGACTTTC. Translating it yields CASSGDSGANVLTF. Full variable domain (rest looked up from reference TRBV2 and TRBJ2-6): EPEVTQTPSHQVTQMGQEVILRCVPISNHLYFYWYRQILGQKVEFLVSFYNNEISEKSEIFDDQFSVERPDGSNFTLKIRSTKLEDSAMYFCASSGDSGANVLTFGAGSRLTVL.

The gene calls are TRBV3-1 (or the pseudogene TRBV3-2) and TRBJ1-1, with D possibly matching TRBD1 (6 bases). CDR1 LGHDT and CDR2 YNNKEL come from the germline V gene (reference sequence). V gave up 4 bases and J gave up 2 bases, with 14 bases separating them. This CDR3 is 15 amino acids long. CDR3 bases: TGTGCCAGCAGCCTATATGGACAGCCTAACACTGAAGCTTTCTTT. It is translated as CASSLYGQPNTEAFF.

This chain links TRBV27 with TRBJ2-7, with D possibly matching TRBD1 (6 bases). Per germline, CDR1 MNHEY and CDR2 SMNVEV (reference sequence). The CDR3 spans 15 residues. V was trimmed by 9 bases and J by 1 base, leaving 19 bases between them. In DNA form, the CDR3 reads TGTGCCAGTCGACGAGAGAGGGACACTTCCTACGAGCAGTACTTC. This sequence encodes CASRRERDTSYEQYF.

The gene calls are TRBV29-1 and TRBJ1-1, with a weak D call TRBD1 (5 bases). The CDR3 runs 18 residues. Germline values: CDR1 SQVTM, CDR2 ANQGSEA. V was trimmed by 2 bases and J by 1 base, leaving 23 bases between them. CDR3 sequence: CSVEFRAGLIKPNTEAFF. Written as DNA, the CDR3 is TGCAGCGTTGAATTCAGGGCAGGGTTGATAAAACCGAACACTGAAGCTTTCTTT.

In DNA form, the CDR3 reads TGTGCCAGCAGCCCCACCCGGGCGGAGCAAAGAACAAATGAGCAGTTCTTC. Its protein is CASSPTRAEQRTNEQFF. V is TRBV7-9 and J is TRBJ2-1; no reliable D call. Germline V lookup: CDR1 SEHNR, CDR2 FQNEAQ (reference sequence). CDR3 length equals 17 residues. The V end was cut by 5 bases, the J end by 7 bases, with 24 bases between.

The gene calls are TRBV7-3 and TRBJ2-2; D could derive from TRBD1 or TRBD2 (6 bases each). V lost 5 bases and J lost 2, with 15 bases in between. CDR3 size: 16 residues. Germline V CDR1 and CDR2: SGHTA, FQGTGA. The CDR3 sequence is CASSQRKGGNTGELFF. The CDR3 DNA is TGTGCCAGCAGCCAGAGGAAGGGGGGTAACACCGGGGAGCTGTTTTTT.

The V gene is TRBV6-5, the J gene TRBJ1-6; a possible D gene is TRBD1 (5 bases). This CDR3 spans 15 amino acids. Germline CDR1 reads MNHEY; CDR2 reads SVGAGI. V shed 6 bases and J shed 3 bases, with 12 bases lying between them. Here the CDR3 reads CASRAPGGYNSPLHF. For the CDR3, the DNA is TGTGCCAGCAGAGCGCCCGGGGGCTATAATTCACCCCTCCACTTT.

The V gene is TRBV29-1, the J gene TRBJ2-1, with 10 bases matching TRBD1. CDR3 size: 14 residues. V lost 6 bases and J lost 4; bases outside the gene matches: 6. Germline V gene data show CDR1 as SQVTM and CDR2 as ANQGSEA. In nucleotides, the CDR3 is TGCAGCGTAGACCGGGACAGGGGATACAATGAGCAGTTCTTC. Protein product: CSVDRDRGYNEQFF.

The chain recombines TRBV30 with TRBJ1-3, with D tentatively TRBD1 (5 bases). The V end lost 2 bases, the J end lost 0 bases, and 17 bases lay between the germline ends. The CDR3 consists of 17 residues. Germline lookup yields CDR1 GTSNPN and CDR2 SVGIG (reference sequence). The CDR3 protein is CAWSKAGRFNSGNTIYF. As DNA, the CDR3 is TGTGCCTGGAGTAAGGCAGGGCGGTTTAACTCTGGAAACACCATATATTTT.

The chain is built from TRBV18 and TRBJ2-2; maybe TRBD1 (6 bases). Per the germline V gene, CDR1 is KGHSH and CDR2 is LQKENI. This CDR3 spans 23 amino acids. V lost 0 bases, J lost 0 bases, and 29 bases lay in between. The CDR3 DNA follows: TGTGCCAGCTCACCACCGACATACTCGCCCGATTACAGGGTTGGTGCGAACACCGGGGAGCTGTTTTTT. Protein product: CASSPPTYSPDYRVGANTGELFF.

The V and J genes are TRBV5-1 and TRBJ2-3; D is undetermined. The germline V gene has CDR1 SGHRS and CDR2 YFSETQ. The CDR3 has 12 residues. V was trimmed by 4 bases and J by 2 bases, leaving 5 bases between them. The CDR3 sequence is CASSLNTDTQYF. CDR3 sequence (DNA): TGCGCCAGCAGCCTAAACACAGATACGCAGTATTTT.

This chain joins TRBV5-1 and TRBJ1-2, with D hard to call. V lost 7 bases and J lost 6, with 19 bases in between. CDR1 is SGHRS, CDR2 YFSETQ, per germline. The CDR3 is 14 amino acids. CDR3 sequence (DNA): TGCGCCAGCGGTCAGGCAATCCCGCAGGATGGCTACACCTTC. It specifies CASGQAIPQDGYTF.

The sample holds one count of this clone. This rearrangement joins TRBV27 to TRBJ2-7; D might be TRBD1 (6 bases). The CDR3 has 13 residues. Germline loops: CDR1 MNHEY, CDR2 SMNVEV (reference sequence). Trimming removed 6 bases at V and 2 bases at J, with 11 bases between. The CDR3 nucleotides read TGTGCCAGCAGGACCAGGGGAACCTACGAGCAGTACTTC. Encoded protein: CASRTRGTYEQYF.